Below, 6 T cell receptor beta chains from the same sample are listed, as sequenced in a study of cytomegalovirus exposure and HLA in healthy donors. The PCR contained 60 Vbeta and 13 Jbeta primers. Sequencing was performed with immunoSEQ multiplex PCR; in TCRdb, only in-frame clones are kept and a portion is missing. The sample lists around 70,000 clones, about four fifths occurring once. Sequencing input: PBMCs. These receptors all stem from a male donor in good health and CMV-seropositive.

The chain is built from TRBV19 and TRBJ1-5; perhaps TRBD1 as D (5 bases). V was pared by 1 base and J by 6 bases, with 13 bases between. The CDR3 is 15 residues long. Germline assignment: CDR1 LNHDA and CDR2 SQIVND (reference sequence). Here the CDR3 DNA reads TGTGCCAGTAGTATAGTAGTCAGGGAGGGTCAGCCCCAGCATTTT. As protein: CASSIVVREGQPQHF.

Regarding this clone: Other DNA sequences in the sample encode the same CDR3. The rearrangement uses TRBV7-9 and TRBJ1-1; D gene uncertain. Germline assignment: CDR1 SEHNR and CDR2 FQNEAQ (reference sequence). V dropped 1 base and J dropped 7 bases, with 4 bases sitting between them. The CDR3 consists of 11 residues. As DNA, the CDR3 is TGTGCCAGCAGCTTAGAGCGTGAAGCTTTCTTT. Amino acids: CASSLEREAFF. Combining the CDR3 with reference TRBV7-9 and TRBJ1-1 gives the whole variable domain DTGVSQNPRHKITKRGQNVTFRCDPISEHNRLYWYRQTLGQGPEFLTYFQNEAQLEKSRLLSDRFSAERPKGSFSTLEIQRTEQGDSAMYLCASSLEREAFFGQGTRLTVV.

The V gene is TRBV2, the J gene TRBJ2-1; 11 positions match TRBD2. The CDR3 covers 13 residues. Germline CDR1 SNHLY, CDR2 FYNNEI. The trim removed 6 bases at V and 7 bases at J, leaving 2 bases unmatched. The CDR3 protein is CASRRTSGNEQFF. DNA for the CDR3: TGTGCCAGCAGGCGGACTAGCGGGAATGAGCAGTTCTTC.

The genes are TRBV7-9 and TRBJ2-3, with 14 bases matching TRBD2. Per germline, CDR1 SEHNR and CDR2 FQNEAQ (reference sequence). The V gene end was trimmed by 1 base and the J gene end by 6 bases; junction bases not matched to a gene: 0. The length of the CDR3 is 15 residues. CDR3 DNA: TGTGCCAGCAGCTTAGGGACTAGCGGGAGGGATACGCAGTATTTT. Protein sequence: CASSLGTSGRDTQYF.

This clone was found a few times. This chain links TRBV6-4 with TRBJ2-2; D call uncertain. This CDR3 has 13 amino acids. V lost 4 bases, J lost 7 bases, and 10 bases lay in between. Looked up from germline, CDR1 is MRHNA and CDR2 is SNTAGT. CDR3: CASSGAVDGELFF. The CDR3 nucleotides are TGTGCCAGCAGTGGGGCAGTTGACGGGGAGCTGTTTTTT.

The gene calls are TRBV6-5 and TRBJ2-1; the match to TRBD2 covers 10 bases. Germline CDR1 is MNHEY and CDR2 is SVGAGI. This CDR3 comprises 13 residues. J was trimmed by 8 bases and V by 7 bases; bases with no gene match: 5. The CDR3 region is CASTPSGGHEQFF. The CDR3 nucleotides are TGTGCCAGCACCCCTAGCGGGGGCCATGAGCAGTTCTTC.